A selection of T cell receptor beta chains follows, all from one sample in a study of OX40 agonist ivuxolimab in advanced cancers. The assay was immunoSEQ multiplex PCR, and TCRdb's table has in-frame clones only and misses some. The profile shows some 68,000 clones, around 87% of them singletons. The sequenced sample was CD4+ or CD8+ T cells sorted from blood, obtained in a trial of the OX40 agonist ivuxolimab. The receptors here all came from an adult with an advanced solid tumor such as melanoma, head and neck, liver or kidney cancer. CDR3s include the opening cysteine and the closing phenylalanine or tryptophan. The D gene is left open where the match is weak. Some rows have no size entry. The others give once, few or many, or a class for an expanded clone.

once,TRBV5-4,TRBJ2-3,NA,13,TGTGCCAGCAGCTCCTTTTACACAGATACGCAGTATTTT,CASSSFYTDTQYF
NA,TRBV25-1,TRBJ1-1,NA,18,TGTGCCAGCAGTGAATGGAAGGCAGATGAATACATGAACACTGAAGCTTTCTTT,CASSEWKADEYMNTEAFF
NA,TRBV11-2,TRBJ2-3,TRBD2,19,TGTGCCAGCAGCTTACTCTTCACGACTAGCGGAGTCCGCACAGATACGCAGTATTTT,CASSLLFTTSGVRTDTQYF
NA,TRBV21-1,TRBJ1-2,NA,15,TGTGCCAGCAGCAACCGACAGGGTTTAAGGTATGGCTACACCTTC,CASSNRQGLRYGYTF
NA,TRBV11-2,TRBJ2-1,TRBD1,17,TGTGCCAGCAGCTCCTCAAGGACAGGGGAAGGTATCGATGAGCAGTTCTTC,CASSSSRTGEGIDEQFF
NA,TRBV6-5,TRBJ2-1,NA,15,TGTGCCAGCAGTTACCAACCCGGGACTTACAATGAGCAGTTCTTC,CASSYQPGTYNEQFF
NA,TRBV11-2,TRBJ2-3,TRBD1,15,TGTGCCAGCAGCATCGGGACAGGGGGAACAGATACGCAGTATTTT,CASSIGTGGTDTQYF
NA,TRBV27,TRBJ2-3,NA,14,TGTGCCAGCAGTTTAGCGGAAGCCACAGATACGCAGTATTTT,CASSLAEATDTQYF
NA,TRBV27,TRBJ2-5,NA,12,TGTGCCAGCAGTTCCGCCGGGATCGCCCAGTACTTC,CASSSAGIAQYF
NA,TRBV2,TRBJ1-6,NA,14,TGTGCCAGCAGTGAAGTGGGAAATAATTCACCCCTCCACTTT,CASSEVGNNSPLHF
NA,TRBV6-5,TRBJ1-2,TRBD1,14,TGTGCCAGCAGATCGGGACAGGGTAACTATGGCTACACCTTC,CASRSGQGNYGYTF
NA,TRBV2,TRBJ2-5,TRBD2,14,TGTGCCACCCGTATTCGTAGCGGGGGTGAGACCCAGTACTTC,CATRIRSGGETQYF
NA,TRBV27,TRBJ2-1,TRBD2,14,TGTGCCAGCAATCCCGGGACTAGCCCCGGTGAGCAGTTCTTC,CASNPGTSPGEQFF
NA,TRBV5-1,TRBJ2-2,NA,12,TGCGCCAGCTCTCCCCCCTCAGGGGAGCTGTTTTTT,CASSPPSGELFF
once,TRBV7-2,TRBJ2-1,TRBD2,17,TGTGCCAGCAGCTTACAAGGACTAGCGGGAGGGCCAAATGAGCAGTTCTTC,CASSLQGLAGGPNEQFF
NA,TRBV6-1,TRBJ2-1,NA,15,TGTGCCAGCAGTGAAGCCCAGGGCACCTACAATGAGCAGTTCTTC,CASSEAQGTYNEQFF
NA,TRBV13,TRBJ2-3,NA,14,TGTGCCAGCAGCCCTGGGAGGGGGGTCGCTACGCAGTATTTT,CASSPGRGVATQYF
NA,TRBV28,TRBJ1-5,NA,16,TGTGCCAGCAGTTCCCCTCGGGGGGGTGGAAATCAGCCCCAGCATTTT,CASSSPRGGGNQPQHF
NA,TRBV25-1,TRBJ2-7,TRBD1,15,TGTGCCAGCAGTGAGGGGACAGGAGAGGCCTACGAGCAGTACTTC,CASSEGTGEAYEQYF
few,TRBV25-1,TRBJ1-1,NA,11,TGTGCCAGCAGTGAACACTTTGAAGCTTTCTTT,CASSEHFEAFF
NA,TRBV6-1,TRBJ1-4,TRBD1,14,TGTGCCAGCAGTGGGGACAGGGAGGGTGAAAAACTGTTTTTT,CASSGDREGEKLFF
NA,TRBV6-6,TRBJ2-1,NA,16,TGTGCCAGCAGTTACTCGAGGGACACCTCCTACAATGAGCAGTTCTTC,CASSYSRDTSYNEQFF
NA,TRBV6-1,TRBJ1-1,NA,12,TGTGCCAGCAGTGCAAGGGGGACTGAAGCTTTCTTT,CASSARGTEAFF
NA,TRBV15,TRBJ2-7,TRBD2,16,TGTGCCACCAGCAGGGGAACGGGAGGGCTCTCCTACGAGCAGTACTTC,CATSRGTGGLSYEQYF
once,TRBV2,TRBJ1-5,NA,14,TGTGCCAGCAGTGATGGGGGGGCCCGGCAGCCCCAGCATTTT,CASSDGGARQPQHF
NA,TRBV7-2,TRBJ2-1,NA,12,TGTGCCAGCAGCTTAGGACTCACTGAGCAGTTCTTC,CASSLGLTEQFF
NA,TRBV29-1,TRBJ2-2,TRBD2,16,TGCAGCGGGAGCGGGGCCCGGGGGTGGTCAGTCGGGGAGCTGTTTTTT,CSGSGARGWSVGELFF
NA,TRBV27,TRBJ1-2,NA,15,TGTGCCAGCAGTTTAGACACATACTCTAACTATGGCTACACCTTC,CASSLDTYSNYGYTF
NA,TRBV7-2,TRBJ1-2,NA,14,TGTGCCAGCAGCTTAATAGGGACGAACTATGGCTACACCTTC,CASSLIGTNYGYTF
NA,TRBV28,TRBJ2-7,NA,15,TGTGCCATCAATCCCTTAGCCGGCGGCTCCTACGAGCAGTACTTC,CAINPLAGGSYEQYF
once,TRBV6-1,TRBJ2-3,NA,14,TGTGCCAGCCTTTTGGGGTATTATACAGATACGCAGTATTTT,CASLLGYYTDTQYF
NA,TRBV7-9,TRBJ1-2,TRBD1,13,TGTGCCAGCAGCCCGGGACAGTACTATGGCTACACCTTC,CASSPGQYYGYTF
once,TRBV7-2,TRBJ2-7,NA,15,TGTGCCAGCAGCTTAGAATTTTCGCCATCCTACGAGCAGTACTTC,CASSLEFSPSYEQYF
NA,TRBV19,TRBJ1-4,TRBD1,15,TGTGCCAGTAGTAAGACAAAGGGGGCCAATGAAAAACTGTTTTTT,CASSKTKGANEKLFF
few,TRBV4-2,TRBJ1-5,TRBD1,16,TGTGCCAGCAGCCAAGATCGGGGACAGGCCAATCAGCCCCAGCATTTT,CASSQDRGQANQPQHF
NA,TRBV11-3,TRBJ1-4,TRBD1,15,TGTGCCAGCAGCCCCCGACAGGGACGAAATGAAAAACTGTTTTTT,CASSPRQGRNEKLFF
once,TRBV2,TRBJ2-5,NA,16,TGTGCCAGCAGTTTCAGAGGGACCAGAGGGGGGGAGACCCAGTACTTC,CASSFRGTRGGETQYF